The 30 T cell receptor beta chains presented below share a single source sample, sequenced in a study of Graves' ophthalmopathy and Graves' hyperthyroidism. Transcripts of RNA were the source for amplifying TCR beta CDR3 regions. Second-round multiplex PCR followed a first-round RT-PCR using HTBI primers. TCRdb reprocessed the multiplex PCR reads with MiXCR, giving one entry per CDR3 protein. The table shows under 350,000 distinct CDR3 sequences, with 15% to 20% occurring only once. The sequencing input was peripheral blood. The source of these receptors is an adult man with Graves' ophthalmopathy.

This clonotype was detected ten times or more. The J gene is TRBJ2-7, the V gene TRBV30; possibly TRBD2 for D (5 bases). V lost 4 bases to trimming and J lost 2 bases, with 18 bases between them. The CDR3 runs 15 residues. Germline loops: CDR1 GTSNPN, CDR2 SVGIG (reference sequence). The CDR3 protein is CAWNRRFLQAYEQYF. CDR3 nucleotide sequence: TGTGCCTGGAATAGGAGGTTTCTCCAAGCCTACGAGCAGTACTTC.

This clonotype was found many times. The chain combines TRBV20-1 with TRBJ1-5; 9 bases match TRBD1. CDR3 length equals 15 residues. The V gene end was trimmed by 4 bases and the J gene end by 0 bases; junction bases not matched to a gene: 4. Germline V lookup: CDR1 DFQATT, CDR2 SNEGSKA (reference sequence). CDR3 sequence: CSATGQGSSNQPQHF. The CDR3 bases are TGCAGTGCTACAGGACAGGGGAGTAGCAATCAGCCCCAGCATTTT.

This clonotype was detected many times. The chain carries TRBV6-1 and TRBJ1-1, with TRBD1 matching over 8 bases. This CDR3 is built from 14 residues. Germline loops: CDR1 MNHNS, CDR2 SASEGT. With 7 bases clipped from V and 0 bases from J, the junction kept 4 bases outside the gene matches. In nucleotides, the CDR3 is TGTGCCAGCATTCAGGGGGCCTTGAACACTGAAGCTTTCTTT. Translating it yields CASIQGALNTEAFF.

This clonotype was observed at least ten times. The gene calls are TRBV20-1 and TRBJ1-1, with D unclear. The V gene's germline CDR1 is DFQATT and CDR2 SNEGSKA (reference sequence). Trimming left V 1 base short and J 6 bases short, with 12 bases between. CDR3 size: 13 residues. CDR3 residues: CSARVGGRAEAFF. The CDR3 coding sequence is TGCAGTGCTAGAGTGGGAGGGCGGGCTGAAGCTTTCTTT.

The rearrangement uses TRBV6-1 and TRBJ1-6; D is uncertain. From germline, CDR1 is MNHNS and CDR2 SASEGT. There are 14 residues in the CDR3. V lost 6 bases and J lost 2, with 8 bases in between. The CDR3 DNA follows: TGTGCCAGCAGGGCACCGACCTATAATTCACCCCTCCACTTT. This encodes CASRAPTYNSPLHF.

The chain's CDR3 is CASSPTGTSGGTEYF. The CDR3 nucleotides are TGTGCCAGCAGTCCAACCGGGACTAGCGGGGGGACGGAGTACTTC. The rearrangement links TRBV27 to TRBJ2-7; 15 positions match TRBD2. The germline gives CDR1 MNHEY, CDR2 SMNVEV (reference sequence). V lost 5 bases and J lost 11; bases outside the gene matches: 10. The CDR3 runs to 15 residues.

This clonotype was seen at least ten times. The chain has TRBV29-1 and TRBJ1-5; weak D call: TRBD1 (6 bases). Deletions cut 4 bases from V and 6 bases from J, with 10 bases between. The germline V gene has CDR1 SQVTM and CDR2 ANQGSEA. This CDR3 contains 12 residues. The CDR3 nucleotides read TGCAGCGTTGCGGGGGCCGGTCAGCCCCAGCATTTT. Protein product: CSVAGAGQPQHF.

At least ten counts were recorded for this clonotype. The DNA for the CDR3 is TGCGCCAGCAGCTCGGACGTAGCCAACTACGAGCAGTACTTC. It codes for CASSSDVANYEQYF. The chain recombines TRBV5-1 with TRBJ2-7; D ambiguous. Germline assignment: CDR1 SGHRS and CDR2 YFSETQ. The CDR3 is 14 amino acids. Trimming pared 3 bases from V and 3 bases from J, leaving 13 bases between.

This clonotype showed up many times. This rearrangement joins TRBV7-9 to TRBJ1-5; D not resolved. CDR3 length equals 14 residues. The germline CDR1 and CDR2 sequences are SEHNR and FQNEAQ (reference sequence). Trimming took off 1 base at V and 9 bases at J, with 13 bases between the two ends. The CDR3: CASSLGERGLPQHF. The DNA of the CDR3 is TGTGCCAGCAGCTTAGGGGAGCGGGGTCTGCCCCAGCATTTT.

In this sample, this clonotype turned up many times. V usage is TRBV20-1 and J usage is TRBJ1-5; the D is unclear. The CDR3 has 10 residues. Germline lookup yields CDR1 DFQATT and CDR2 SNEGSKA (reference sequence). Deletions cut 5 bases from V and 11 bases from J, with 10 bases between. The CDR3 nucleotides read TGCAGTGCTGTAAGGCAGGCCCAGCATTTT. This translates into CSAVRQAQHF.

This clonotype has only a few counts. The chain uses TRBV15 and TRBJ1-1; TRBD1 matches 11 bases. Germline assignment: CDR1 LNHNV and CDR2 YYDKDF (reference sequence). J gave up 3 bases and V 8 bases, and 8 bases lay outside the gene matches. The CDR3 runs to 15 residues. CDR3 bases: TGTGCCACCCTTCGGAAGGGACAGGGGGACACTGAAGCTTTCTTT. Translated, it gives CATLRKGQGDTEAFF. The full variable domain, rest sourced from reference TRBV15 and TRBJ1-1, is DAMVIQNPRYQVTQFGKPVTLSCSQTLNHNVMYWYQQKSSQAPKLLFHYYDKDFNNEADTPDNFQSRRPNTSFCFLDIRSPGLGDTAMYLCATLRKGQGDTEAFFGQGTRLTVV.

The chain employs TRBV18 and TRBJ2-7, with TRBD2 matching 7 bases. Germline values: CDR1 KGHSH, CDR2 LQKENI. The CDR3 extends over 17 amino acids. The V segment lost 5 bases and the J segment 2 bases; nucleotides outside the gene matches: 15. The CDR3 coding sequence is TGTGCCAGCTCAACCGGGACTACCGGAGGGTACACCTACGAGCAGTACTTC. Its translation: CASSTGTTGGYTYEQYF.

This clonotype was detected ten times or more. The V gene is TRBV19, the J gene TRBJ1-2; D gene uncertain. V shed 10 bases and J shed 0 bases, with 15 bases lying between them. The germline CDR1 and CDR2 sequences are LNHDA and SQIVND (reference sequence). The length of the CDR3 is 14 residues. This chain's CDR3 is CATQPSGANYGYTF. In DNA form, the CDR3 reads TGTGCCACCCAACCCTCCGGCGCTAACTATGGCTACACCTTC.

The chain combines TRBV19 with TRBJ2-5, with no clear D. Trimming stripped 3 bases from V and 4 bases from J, with 9 bases between. Per germline, CDR1 LNHDA and CDR2 SQIVND (reference sequence). The CDR3 totals 13 residues. As DNA, the CDR3 is TGTGCCAGTAGTATTCGAGACGGAGAGACCCAGTACTTC. Protein: CASSIRDGETQYF.

This clonotype was detected many times. V is TRBV20-1 and J is TRBJ2-5, with 9 positions matching TRBD1. There are 14 residues in the CDR3. J gave up 4 bases and V 6 bases, and 9 bases lay outside the gene matches. The germline V gene has CDR1 DFQATT and CDR2 SNEGSKA (reference sequence). CDR3 sequence (DNA): TGCAGTGCCCAAGCACAGGGGGCCCTAGAGACCCAGTACTTC. Protein: CSAQAQGALETQYF.

This clonotype showed up many times. V usage is TRBV15 and J usage is TRBJ2-5, with D uncertain. This CDR3 is built from 13 residues. V lost 0 bases and J 5 bases, leaving 7 bases between the germline ends. Germline-derived CDR1 and CDR2 are LNHNV and YYDKDF (reference sequence). CDR3 sequence: CATSRDFGETQYF. CDR3 bases: TGTGCCACCAGCAGAGATTTTGGGGAGACCCAGTACTTC.

At least ten counts were recorded for this clonotype. V is TRBV20-1 and J is TRBJ2-7; D is possibly TRBD1 or TRBD2 (5 bases each). The CDR3 loop spans 13 amino acids. V was cut by 4 bases and J by 0 bases, with 10 bases left in between. CDR1 and CDR2 (germline): DFQATT, SNEGSKA (reference sequence). This CDR3 is CSAIGDLSYEQYF. CDR3 coding DNA: TGCAGTGCTATCGGGGACCTCTCCTACGAGCAGTACTTC.

V and J are TRBV3-1 and TRBJ2-7; D might be TRBD2 (6 bases). The CDR3 spans 15 residues. Germline lookup yields CDR1 LGHDT and CDR2 YNNKEL (reference sequence). Between the trimmed V and J ends, which lost 3 bases and 3 bases, there was a span of 15 bases. In DNA, the CDR3 is TGTGCCAGCAGCCACCGCCCCCCGGGGGACTACGAGCAGTACTTC. Its protein is CASSHRPPGDYEQYF.

V and J are TRBV27 and TRBJ1-5; D is undetermined. Germline values: CDR1 MNHEY, CDR2 SMNVEV (reference sequence). The length of the CDR3 is 13 residues. Trimming stripped 5 bases from V and 2 bases from J, with 7 bases between. For the CDR3, the DNA is TGTGCCAGCAGTCACCTTGGCAATCAGCCCCAGCATTTT. As protein: CASSHLGNQPQHF.

This clonotype showed up many times. This chain links TRBV6-2 or TRBV6-3 with TRBJ2-7; weak D call: TRBD2 (6 bases). The germline V gene has CDR1 MNHEY and CDR2 SVGEGT. This CDR3 is 12 amino acids long. V lost 6 bases to trimming and J lost 6 bases, with 12 bases between them. CDR3 nucleotides: TGTGCCAGCAGAAACGGGGGTGTCGAGCAGTACTTC. Its protein product is CASRNGGVEQYF.

This clonotype has a count of ten or more. The chain joins TRBV6-2 or TRBV6-3 to TRBJ1-1; D gene ambiguous. Germline assignment: CDR1 MNHEY and CDR2 SVGEGT. The CDR3 is 14 residues long. V lost 6 bases and J lost 0, with 11 bases in between. The CDR3 reads CASREFRMNTEAFF. The DNA of the CDR3 is TGTGCCAGCAGGGAATTCCGAATGAACACTGAAGCTTTCTTT.

The gene calls are TRBV30 and TRBJ1-5, with D tentatively TRBD1 (6 bases). The germline V and J ends were trimmed by 2 bases and 4 bases, with 12 bases remaining between them. The germline V gene encodes CDR1 GTSNPN and CDR2 SVGIG (reference sequence). This CDR3 contains 14 residues. The CDR3 DNA is TGTGCCTGGAGTCCTGGACAGCCGAATCAGCCCCAGCATTTT. Protein: CAWSPGQPNQPQHF.

This clonotype occurred many times. The chain joins TRBV2 to TRBJ2-7; D remains ambiguous. This CDR3 has 14 amino acids. V was trimmed by 6 bases and J by 5 bases, leaving 17 bases between them. Germline assignment: CDR1 SNHLY and CDR2 FYNNEI. The CDR3 spells CASRAGINPHEQYF. The CDR3 region has the DNA TGTGCCAGCAGGGCAGGAATCAATCCGCACGAGCAGTACTTC.

The sample holds one count of this clonotype. The chain is built from TRBV19 and TRBJ2-7; possible D gene TRBD1, 5 bases. The V end was cut by 6 bases, the J end by 2 bases, with 23 bases between. The CDR3 spans 17 residues. The V gene's germline CDR1 is LNHDA and CDR2 SQIVND (reference sequence). Written as DNA, the CDR3 is TGTGCCAGTAGCCCCAGACGGATAGGGGTTCACCCCTACGAGCAGTACTTC. This gives the protein CASSPRRIGVHPYEQYF.

J is TRBJ2-7 and V is TRBV4-3; weak D call: TRBD2 (6 bases). Germline assignment: CDR1 LGHNA and CDR2 YSLEER. Trimming took off 9 bases at V and 2 bases at J, with 20 bases between the two ends. The CDR3 loop spans 15 amino acids. The CDR3 loop reads CASSKGTGGTYEQYF. The CDR3 nucleotides read TGCGCCAGTAGCAAAGGAACCGGGGGAACCTACGAGCAGTACTTC.

This clonotype occurred many times. The V and J genes are TRBV4-1 and TRBJ2-2, with TRBD2 matching over 8 bases. Germline-derived CDR1 and CDR2 are MGHRA and YSYEKL. V was clipped by 3 bases and J by 6 bases; unmatched bases: 9. The CDR3 runs 16 residues. The CDR3 protein is CASSQGGLGRSGELFF. The CDR3, as DNA: TGCGCCAGCAGCCAGGGGGGACTAGGGAGATCCGGGGAGCTGTTTTTT.

This clonotype was detected many times. This sequence joins TRBV13 and TRBJ2-7; 10 bases align to TRBD1. Trimming at V came to 5 bases and at J to 5 bases, leaving 9 bases not matched to a gene. Germline-derived CDR1 and CDR2 are PRHDT and FYEKMQ (reference sequence). The CDR3 consists of 15 residues. Written as DNA, the CDR3 is TGTGCCAGCAGCGCTCCGGGACAGGGGAGGGACGAGCAGTACTTC. It translates to CASSAPGQGRDEQYF.

This clonotype was picked up many times. The CDR3 region is CSAQGFRNQPQHF. The CDR3 DNA reads as TGCAGTGCTCAGGGGTTTCGTAATCAGCCCCAGCATTTT. The chain recombines TRBV20-1 with TRBJ1-5, with D possibly being TRBD1 (6 bases). V was trimmed by 5 bases and J by 4 bases, leaving 12 bases between them. This CDR3 is 13 amino acids long. Germline values: CDR1 DFQATT, CDR2 SNEGSKA (reference sequence).

This clonotype occurred many times. The V gene is TRBV27, the J gene TRBJ1-5; possible D gene TRBD1, 6 bases. The CDR3 loop spans 16 amino acids. Germline CDR1 reads MNHEY; CDR2 reads SMNVEV (reference sequence). Trimming took 5 bases from V and 4 from J, leaving 18 bases between them. CDR3: CASSPFTDRKNQPQHF. In DNA form, the CDR3 reads TGTGCCAGCAGTCCCTTTACGGACAGAAAAAATCAGCCCCAGCATTTT.

At least ten counts were recorded for this clonotype. The chain joins TRBV12-3 or TRBV12-4 to TRBJ1-1; TRBD1 is a possible D gene (5 bases). V lost 2 bases and J lost 4, with 14 bases in between. The CDR3 contains 15 residues. The CDR3, as DNA: TGTGCCAGCAGTTTAAACCAGGGAGGAGGCACTGAAGCTTTCTTT. This codes for CASSLNQGGGTEAFF.